The clone carrying this T cell receptor beta chain was picked up a small number of times. This entry belongs to a study of early T cells in non-severe SARS-CoV-2 infection. For the study at large: Unsorted whole blood bulk RNA was sequenced, with unpaired chains.

Tagging with unique molecular identifiers was applied to individual cDNA molecules. Via MiXCR, TCRdb re-called the 5' RACE reads, giving one row per CDR3 protein. The repertoire has approximately 69,000 distinct CDR3 sequences, approximately 9.5% of them found once; the top ten carry 4.5% to 6.5%. The germline V and J ends were trimmed by 5 bases and 5 bases, with 15 bases remaining between them. The germline V gene has CDR1 ENHRY and CDR2 SYGVKD. The CDR3 runs 15 residues. Sequenced: whole blood. The chain joins TRBV10-3 to TRBJ2-2; either TRBD1 or TRBD2 may fit D (6 bases each). The TCR was taken from an adult who was a healthcare worker with PCR-confirmed SARS-CoV-2 infection or an uninfected control (not recorded which). CDR3 residues: CAISPSTRGTGELFF. CDR3 in DNA: TGTGCCATCAGTCCATCGACTAGGGGGACCGGGGAGCTGTTTTTT.